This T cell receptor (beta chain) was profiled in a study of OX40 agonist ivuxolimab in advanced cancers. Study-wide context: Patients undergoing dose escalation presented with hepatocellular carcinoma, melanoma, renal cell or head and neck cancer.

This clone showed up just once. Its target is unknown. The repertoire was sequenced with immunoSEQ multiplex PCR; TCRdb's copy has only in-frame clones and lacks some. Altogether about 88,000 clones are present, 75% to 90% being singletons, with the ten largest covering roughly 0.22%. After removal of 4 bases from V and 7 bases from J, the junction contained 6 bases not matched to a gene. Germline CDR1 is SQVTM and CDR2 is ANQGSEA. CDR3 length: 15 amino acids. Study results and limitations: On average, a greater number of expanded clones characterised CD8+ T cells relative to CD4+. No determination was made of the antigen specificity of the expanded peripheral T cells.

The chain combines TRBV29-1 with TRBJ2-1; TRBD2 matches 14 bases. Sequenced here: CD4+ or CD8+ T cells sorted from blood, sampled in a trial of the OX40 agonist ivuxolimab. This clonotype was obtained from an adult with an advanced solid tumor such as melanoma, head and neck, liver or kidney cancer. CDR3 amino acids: CSVVPGLAGDNEQFF. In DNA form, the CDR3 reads TGCAGCGTTGTACCGGGACTAGCGGGAGATAATGAGCAGTTCTTC.